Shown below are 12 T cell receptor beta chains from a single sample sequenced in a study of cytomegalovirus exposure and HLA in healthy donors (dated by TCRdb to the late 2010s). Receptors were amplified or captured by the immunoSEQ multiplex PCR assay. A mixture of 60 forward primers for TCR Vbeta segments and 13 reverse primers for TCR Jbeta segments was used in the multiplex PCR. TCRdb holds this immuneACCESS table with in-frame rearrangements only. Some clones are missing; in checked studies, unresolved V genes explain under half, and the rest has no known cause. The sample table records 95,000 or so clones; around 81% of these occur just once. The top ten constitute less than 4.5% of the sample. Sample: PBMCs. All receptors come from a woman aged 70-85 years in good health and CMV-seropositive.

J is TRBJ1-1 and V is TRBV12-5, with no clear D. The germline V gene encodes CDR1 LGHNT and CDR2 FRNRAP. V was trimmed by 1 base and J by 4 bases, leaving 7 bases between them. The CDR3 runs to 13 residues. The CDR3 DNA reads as TGTGCTAGTGGTTTGGGAGGGCGCACTGAAGCTTTCTTT. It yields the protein CASGLGGRTEAFF.

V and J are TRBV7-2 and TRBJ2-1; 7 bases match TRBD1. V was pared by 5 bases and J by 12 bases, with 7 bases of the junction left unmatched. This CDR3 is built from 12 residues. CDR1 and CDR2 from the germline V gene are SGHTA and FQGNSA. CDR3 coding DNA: TGTGCCAGCAGCCCAAGACAGGGTTGGCAGTTCTTC. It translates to CASSPRQGWQFF.

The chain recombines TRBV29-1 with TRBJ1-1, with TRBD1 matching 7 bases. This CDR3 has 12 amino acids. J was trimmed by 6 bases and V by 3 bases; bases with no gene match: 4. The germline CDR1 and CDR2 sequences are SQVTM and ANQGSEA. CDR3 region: CSVEWGQSEAFF. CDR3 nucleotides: TGCAGCGTTGAGTGGGGACAGTCTGAAGCTTTCTTT.

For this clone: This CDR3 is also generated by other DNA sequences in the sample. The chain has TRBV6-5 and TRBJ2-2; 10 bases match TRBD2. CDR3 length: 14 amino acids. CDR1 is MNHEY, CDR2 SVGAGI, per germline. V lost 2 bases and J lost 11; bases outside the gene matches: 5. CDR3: CASSYRAGGGELFF. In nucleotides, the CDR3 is TGTGCCAGCAGTTACCGAGCGGGAGGGGGAGAGCTGTTTTTT.

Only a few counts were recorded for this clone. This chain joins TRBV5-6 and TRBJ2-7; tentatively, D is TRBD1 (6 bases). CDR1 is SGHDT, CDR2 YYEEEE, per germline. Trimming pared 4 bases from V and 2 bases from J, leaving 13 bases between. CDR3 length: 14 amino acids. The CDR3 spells CASSPGQRPYEQYF. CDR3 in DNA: TGTGCCAGCAGCCCTGGACAGAGACCCTACGAGCAGTACTTC.

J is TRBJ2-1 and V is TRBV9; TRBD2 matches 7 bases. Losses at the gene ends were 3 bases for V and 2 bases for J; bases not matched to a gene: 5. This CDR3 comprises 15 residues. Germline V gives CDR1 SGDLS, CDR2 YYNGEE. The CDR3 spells CASSGGGSTYNEQFF. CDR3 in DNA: TGTGCCAGCAGCGGGGGGGGGTCGACCTACAATGAGCAGTTCTTC. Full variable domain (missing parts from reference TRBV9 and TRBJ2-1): DSGVTQTPKHLITATGQRVTLRCSPRSGDLSVYWYQQSLDQGLQFLIQYYNGEERAKGNILERFSAQQFPDLHSELNLSSLELGDSALYFCASSGGGSTYNEQFFGPGTRLTVL.

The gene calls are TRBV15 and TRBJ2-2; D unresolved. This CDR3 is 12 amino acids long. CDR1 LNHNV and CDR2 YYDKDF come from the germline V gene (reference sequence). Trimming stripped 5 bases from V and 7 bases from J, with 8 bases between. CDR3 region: CATSPAGGELFF. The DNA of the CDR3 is TGTGCCACCAGCCCAGCAGGCGGGGAGCTGTTTTTT.

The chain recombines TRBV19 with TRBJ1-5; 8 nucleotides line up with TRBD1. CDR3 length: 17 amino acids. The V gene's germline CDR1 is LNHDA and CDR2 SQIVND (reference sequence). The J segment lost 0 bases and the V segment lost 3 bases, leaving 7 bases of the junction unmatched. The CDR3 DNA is TGTGCCAGTAGTATCCAAGACAGGGGTTATAGCAATCAGCCCCAGCATTTT. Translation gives CASSIQDRGYSNQPQHF.

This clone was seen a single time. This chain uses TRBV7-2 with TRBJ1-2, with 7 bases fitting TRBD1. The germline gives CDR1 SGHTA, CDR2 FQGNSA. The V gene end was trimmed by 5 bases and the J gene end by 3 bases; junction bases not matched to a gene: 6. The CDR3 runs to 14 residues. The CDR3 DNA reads TGTGCCAGCAGCCCGGGACAGAGCTACTATGGCTACACCTTC. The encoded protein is CASSPGQSYYGYTF. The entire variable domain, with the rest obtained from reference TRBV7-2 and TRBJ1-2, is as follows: GAGVSQSPSNKVTEKGKDVELRCDPISGHTALYWYRQSLGQGLEFLIYFQGNSAPDKSGLPSDRFSAERTGGSVSTLTIQRTQQEDSAVYLCASSPGQSYYGYTFGSGTRLTVV.

Here the CDR3 DNA reads TGTGCCAGCAGCCTCCGGGACTTCACAGATACGCAGTATTTT. This codes for CASSLRDFTDTQYF. The V call is TRBV14, the J call TRBJ2-3; the D gene is possibly TRBD2 (6 bases). The V end was cut by 4 bases, the J end by 2 bases, with 10 bases between. The CDR3 runs to 14 residues. CDR1 is SGHDN, CDR2 FVKESK, per germline.

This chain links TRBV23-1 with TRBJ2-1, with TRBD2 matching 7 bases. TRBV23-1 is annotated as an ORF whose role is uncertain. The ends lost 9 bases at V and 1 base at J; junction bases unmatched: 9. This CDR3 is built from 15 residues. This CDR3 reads CARPTLGGSYNEQFF. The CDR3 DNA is TGCGCCAGACCTACTCTGGGAGGGTCCTACAATGAGCAGTTCTTC.

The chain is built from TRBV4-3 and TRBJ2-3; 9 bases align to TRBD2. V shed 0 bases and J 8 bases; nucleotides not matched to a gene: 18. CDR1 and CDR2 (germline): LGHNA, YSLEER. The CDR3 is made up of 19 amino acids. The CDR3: CASSQEYAGGPLRGGTQYF. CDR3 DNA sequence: TGCGCCAGCAGCCAAGAATATGCGGGAGGGCCCCTTCGGGGAGGTACGCAGTATTTT.